The 31 T cell receptor beta chains reported below all come from one sample, sequenced in a study of blood T cell repertoires in COVID-19. Here immunoSEQ multiplex PCR was the method, and the copy in TCRdb shows in-frame clones only, minus some. The sample has 240,000 or so clones, more than 70% seen once. Sample: peripheral blood. These receptor sequences come from an elderly man with acute or convalescent COVID-19.

The rearrangement links TRBV5-1 to TRBJ1-2, with 8 bases identical to TRBD1. V lost 4 bases, J lost 1 base, and 6 bases stayed unmatched. This CDR3 comprises 15 residues. Germline V gives CDR1 SGHRS, CDR2 YFSETQ. The CDR3 bases are TGCGCCAGCAGCATACAGGGGGGAATTAACTATGGCTACACCTTC. This codes for CASSIQGGINYGYTF.

The V gene is TRBV6-5, the J gene TRBJ2-1; 9 nucleotides line up with TRBD2. The CDR3 is 15 amino acids. From germline, CDR1 is MNHEY and CDR2 SVGAGI. Germline trimming cut 5 bases from V and 0 bases from J; bases unmatched to any gene: 2. The CDR3, as DNA: TGTGCCAGCAGTCGTAGCGGGAGCTCCTACAATGAGCAGTTCTTC. This sequence encodes CASSRSGSSYNEQFF.

This clone appeared a single time. The rearrangement joins TRBV6-5 to TRBJ2-2; 12 bases match TRBD2. V shed 6 bases, J shed 6 bases, and the junction held 5 bases outside the gene matches. This CDR3 contains 15 residues. Germline V gene data show CDR1 as MNHEY and CDR2 as SVGAGI. This CDR3 is CASRVLAGGSGELFF. Here the CDR3 DNA reads TGTGCCAGCAGGGTACTAGCGGGAGGCTCCGGGGAGCTGTTTTTT.

The chain joins TRBV27 to TRBJ2-2; D perhaps matches TRBD2 (5 bases). The CDR3 is 12 amino acids. Germline CDR1 reads MNHEY; CDR2 reads SMNVEV (reference sequence). Trimming stripped 5 bases from V and 7 bases from J, with 8 bases between. The CDR3 DNA follows: TGTGCCAGCAGTATCGGGGACGGGGAGCTGTTTTTT. This encodes CASSIGDGELFF.

This clone was counted a single time. The chain couples TRBV9 to TRBJ2-7; 11 nucleotides align to TRBD2. CDR3 length: 14 amino acids. Per germline, CDR1 SGDLS and CDR2 YYNGEE. V trimming: 3 bases; J trimming: 8 bases; junction bases outside the gene matches: 7. The CDR3 DNA follows: TGTGCCAGCAGCGCCCATCGACTAGCGGGAAAGCAGTACTTC. This sequence encodes CASSAHRLAGKQYF. Full variable domain (outside the CDR3, taken from reference TRBV9 and TRBJ2-7): DSGVTQTPKHLITATGQRVTLRCSPRSGDLSVYWYQQSLDQGLQFLIQYYNGEERAKGNILERFSAQQFPDLHSELNLSSLELGDSALYFCASSAHRLAGKQYFGPGTRLTVT.

This chain joins TRBV28 and TRBJ2-3; 9 nucleotides agree with TRBD2. V gave up 6 bases and J gave up 4 bases; unmatched junction bases: 11. CDR1 is MDHEN and CDR2 is SYDVKM in the germline V gene. The CDR3 covers 16 residues. CDR3 sequence (DNA): TGTGCCAGCAGGCCTTCAGGTAGCGGGAGCGCAGATACGCAGTATTTT. The encoded protein is CASRPSGSGSADTQYF. Combining the CDR3 with reference TRBV28 and TRBJ2-3 gives the whole variable domain DVKVTQSSRYLVKRTGEKVFLECVQDMDHENMFWYRQDPGLGLRLIYFSYDVKMKEKGDIPEGYSVSREKKERFSLILESASTNQTSMYLCASRPSGSGSADTQYFGPGTRLTVL.

The J gene is TRBJ1-2, the V gene TRBV28; 8 bases map to TRBD1. Looked up from germline, CDR1 is MDHEN and CDR2 is SYDVKM. The V gene end was trimmed by 5 bases and the J gene end by 6 bases; junction bases not matched to a gene: 5. The CDR3 length is 13 residues. The CDR3 coding sequence is TGTGCCAGCAGTCCGGACAGGGTTAATGGCTACACCTTC. Translating it yields CASSPDRVNGYTF.

The V and J genes are TRBV2 and TRBJ1-1, with 10 positions matching TRBD1. Germline V lookup: CDR1 SNHLY, CDR2 FYNNEI. The CDR3 has 13 amino acids. The trim removed 7 bases at V and 6 bases at J, leaving 5 bases unmatched. The CDR3 DNA sequence: TGTGCCAGCACCCGTGGACAGGGGGCTGAAGCTTTCTTT. Translated, it gives CASTRGQGAEAFF.

The CDR3 loop is CASSRGTGGTEAFF. Written as DNA, the CDR3 is TGTGCCAGCAGTCGCGGGACAGGGGGCACCGAAGCTTTCTTT. The chain employs TRBV28 and TRBJ1-1; 12 bases line up with TRBD1. Germline CDR1 is MDHEN and CDR2 is SYDVKM. This CDR3 has 14 residues. V gave up 5 bases and J gave up 8 bases; unmatched junction bases: 6. The full variable domain, its missing parts supplied by reference TRBV28 and TRBJ1-1, is DVKVTQSSRYLVKRTGEKVFLECVQDMDHENMFWYRQDPGLGLRLIYFSYDVKMKEKGDIPEGYSVSREKKERFSLILESASTNQTSMYLCASSRGTGGTEAFFGQGTRLTVV.

The rearrangement uses TRBV12-3 or TRBV12-4 and TRBJ2-7; a possible D gene is TRBD1 (6 bases). V lost 5 bases, J lost 6 bases, and 14 bases lay in between. The CDR3 extends over 13 amino acids. In nucleotides, the CDR3 is TGTGCCAGCAGTCTAACGGACAGCGGCGAGCAGTACTTC. Translated, it gives CASSLTDSGEQYF.

This clone came up a few times. The chain joins TRBV4-2 to TRBJ1-3; 9 nucleotides agree with TRBD1. This CDR3 is 15 amino acids long. Per the germline V gene, CDR1 is LGHNA and CDR2 is YNFKEQ. Germline trimming cut 8 bases from V and 1 base from J; bases unmatched to any gene: 6. The CDR3 DNA sequence: TGTGCCAGCGGCCTGACAGGGGGTTCTGGAAACACCATATATTTT. It translates to CASGLTGGSGNTIYF.

The chain uses TRBV10-3 and TRBJ2-2; D is perhaps TRBD2 (6 bases). Trimming removed 7 bases at V and 12 bases at J, with 21 bases between. CDR1 is ENHRY and CDR2 is SYGVKD in the germline V gene. The CDR3 sequence is 14 residues long. The CDR3 is CAITEGRGIAQLFF. The CDR3 nucleotides read TGTGCCATCACCGAGGGGCGCGGGATAGCGCAGCTGTTTTTT.

CDR3 loop: CASRREQVAFRSQPQHF. The CDR3 region has the DNA TGTGCCAGCAGGCGGGAGCAGGTCGCTTTTCGGTCCCAGCCCCAGCATTTT. The chain couples TRBV6-4 to TRBJ1-5, with D unclear. This CDR3 comprises 17 residues. Germline lookup yields CDR1 MRHNA and CDR2 SNTAGT. Trimming pared 6 bases from V and 7 bases from J, leaving 25 bases between.

The V and J genes are TRBV14 and TRBJ1-3; D gene uncertain. CDR1 is SGHDN and CDR2 is FVKESK in the germline V gene. V was trimmed by 0 bases and J by 3 bases, leaving 15 bases between them. The CDR3 covers 17 residues. The CDR3 loop reads CASSQDSAGRFGNTIYF. CDR3 bases: TGTGCCAGCAGCCAAGATTCGGCAGGTCGATTTGGAAACACCATATATTTT.

This sequence joins TRBV25-1 and TRBJ1-1; 7 bases are shared with TRBD1. V lost 3 bases to trimming and J lost 1 base; unmatched junction nucleotides: 8. CDR3 size: 16 residues. Germline lookup yields CDR1 MGHDK and CDR2 SYGVNS. The CDR3 is CASSETQTGKNTEAFF. The DNA of the CDR3 is TGTGCCAGCAGTGAGACCCAGACAGGGAAGAACACTGAAGCTTTCTTT.

As concerns this clone: The sample holds other DNA sequences that translate to the same CDR3. The chain employs TRBV5-1 and TRBJ2-2; D unresolved. Trimming took off 0 bases at V and 1 base at J, with 4 bases between the two ends. Germline CDR1 and CDR2: SGHRS and YFSETQ. This CDR3 contains 14 residues. In DNA, the CDR3 is TGCGCCAGCAGCTTGGGACAGAACACCGGGGAGCTGTTTTTT. As protein: CASSLGQNTGELFF.

V gene TRBV20-1 combines with J gene TRBJ1-1; no firm D call. The V gene's germline CDR1 is DFQATT and CDR2 SNEGSKA (reference sequence). The CDR3 is 11 amino acids. V was shortened by 0 bases and J by 7 bases, with 6 bases between the two germline ends. CDR3 in DNA: TGCAGTGCTAGAGATCGGGGTGAAGCTTTCTTT. This translates into CSARDRGEAFF.

The V gene is TRBV28, the J gene TRBJ2-2; 7 bases are a match to TRBD2. The V segment lost 5 bases and the J segment 3 bases; nucleotides outside the gene matches: 6. This CDR3 has 15 residues. The germline CDR1 and CDR2 sequences are MDHEN and SYDVKM. CDR3 region: CASSRGEVYTGELFF. CDR3 DNA sequence: TGTGCCAGCAGTCGGGGGGAGGTGTACACCGGGGAGCTGTTTTTT.

This clone was seen once. The gene calls are TRBV5-1 and TRBJ1-1; D is unclear. This CDR3 spans 14 amino acids. Germline CDR1 SGHRS, CDR2 YFSETQ. The V end was cut by 4 bases, the J end by 5 bases, with 15 bases between. This CDR3 reads CASSPQEVRTEAFF. In DNA form, the CDR3 reads TGCGCCAGCAGCCCCCAGGAGGTCAGAACTGAAGCTTTCTTT.

The gene calls are TRBV28 and TRBJ2-3, with 9 bases that match TRBD1. This CDR3 comprises 15 residues. With 7 bases clipped from V and 4 bases from J, the junction kept 9 bases outside the gene matches. CDR1 MDHEN and CDR2 SYDVKM come from the germline V gene. CDR3 nucleotide sequence: TGTGCCAGCAATCTGGACAGGGGATATCCAGATACGCAGTATTTT. It translates to CASNLDRGYPDTQYF.

The rearrangement links TRBV5-5 to TRBJ1-5; 8 bases fit TRBD1. Trimming at V came to 1 base and at J to 1 base, leaving 7 bases not matched to a gene. CDR1 is SGHKS and CDR2 is YYEKEE in the germline V gene (reference sequence). There are 17 residues in the CDR3. The CDR3 sequence: CASSLPPTGVSNQPQHF. CDR3 DNA: TGTGCCAGCAGCTTGCCCCCGACAGGGGTGAGCAATCAGCCCCAGCATTTT.

The rearrangement links TRBV7-9 to TRBJ2-1, with 7 bases lining up with TRBD1. The CDR3 loop spans 16 amino acids. Germline CDR1 is SEHNR and CDR2 is FQNEAQ (reference sequence). Trimming at V came to 2 bases and at J to 9 bases, leaving 13 bases not matched to a gene. CDR3 residues: CASSLFVSRGIVEQFF. The CDR3 DNA reads as TGTGCCAGCAGCTTATTCGTTAGCAGGGGGATCGTTGAGCAGTTCTTC.

The V call is TRBV12-2, the J call TRBJ2-1; the D call of TRBD2 is as the table states it, not checked on the DNA. TRBV12-2 has pseudogene status. The CDR3 is made up of 12 amino acids. The CDR3: CASRLGLDEQFF. Here the CDR3 DNA reads TGTGCAAGTCGCTTAGGACTAGATGAGCAGTTCTTC.

The chain links TRBV19 to TRBJ1-1; D remains unclear. Germline CDR1 LNHDA, CDR2 SQIVND (reference sequence). This CDR3 spans 13 amino acids. Deletions cut 3 bases from V and 4 bases from J, with 9 bases between. The CDR3 region has the DNA TGTGCCAGTAGTATCCAACCAGGCACTGAAGCTTTCTTT. Translating it yields CASSIQPGTEAFF.

This clone was seen once. The rearrangement joins TRBV29-1 to TRBJ2-1, with D tentatively TRBD2 (7 bases). The CDR3 is 14 residues long. V lost 7 bases, J lost 9 bases, and 22 bases lay in between. Germline assignment: CDR1 SQVTM and CDR2 ANQGSEA. For the CDR3, the DNA is TGCAGCGGTCAAGGTGGGGGGGCGAGTGGTGAGCAGTTCTTC. Its protein is CSGQGGGASGEQFF.

The chain is built from TRBV5-4 and TRBJ1-2, with D possibly being TRBD1 (5 bases). V was pared by 3 bases and J by 2 bases, with 14 bases between. The CDR3 has 15 residues. Germline loops: CDR1 SGHNT, CDR2 YYREEE (reference sequence). CDR3 residues: CASSYRSQLNYGYTF. The CDR3 bases are TGTGCCAGCAGCTACAGGTCCCAACTAAACTATGGCTACACCTTC.

The chain combines TRBV12-3 or TRBV12-4 with TRBJ2-7; D unresolved. This CDR3 contains 12 residues. The germline V and J ends were trimmed by 4 bases and 6 bases, with 10 bases remaining between them. CDR3 residues: CASSSVAPEQYF. The CDR3 DNA reads as TGTGCCAGCAGTTCAGTGGCCCCCGAGCAGTACTTC.

The V call is TRBV4-1, the J call TRBJ2-7, with a weak D call TRBD1 (7 bases). Trimming took 4 bases from V and 2 from J, leaving 15 bases between them. CDR1 and CDR2 from the germline V gene are MGHRA and YSYEKL. This CDR3 has 15 residues. The CDR3 nucleotides are TGCGCCAGCAGCCGCGGGACAGCCCTGGCCTACGAGCAGTACTTC. Protein: CASSRGTALAYEQYF.

The chain recombines TRBV21-1 with TRBJ2-2; the table's D call TRBD1 went unverified against the DNA. TRBV21-1 is tagged as a pseudogene. The CDR3 contains 14 residues. CDR3 amino acids: CASIWQVNTGELFF. The CDR3 DNA reads TGTGCCAGCATCTGGCAGGTCAACACCGGGGAGCTGTTTTTT.

V gene TRBV3-1 (or the pseudogene TRBV3-2) combines with J gene TRBJ1-1; possibly TRBD1 for D (5 bases). This CDR3 is 14 amino acids long. The germline V gene has CDR1 LGHDT and CDR2 YNNKEL (reference sequence). V was trimmed by 1 base and J by 4 bases, leaving 10 bases between them. CDR3 loop: CASSQASGPTEAFF. Written as DNA, the CDR3 is TGTGCCAGCAGCCAAGCGTCAGGGCCCACTGAAGCTTTCTTT.

Here the CDR3 DNA reads TGTGCCAGCACAAATGAACAAGGGGACAGGGGGCGTACTGAAGCTTTCTTT. It yields the protein CASTNEQGDRGRTEAFF. The chain uses TRBV28 and TRBJ1-1; 12 bases are a match to TRBD1. J was trimmed by 5 bases and V by 7 bases; bases with no gene match: 14. Germline-derived CDR1 and CDR2 are MDHEN and SYDVKM. This CDR3 contains 17 residues.